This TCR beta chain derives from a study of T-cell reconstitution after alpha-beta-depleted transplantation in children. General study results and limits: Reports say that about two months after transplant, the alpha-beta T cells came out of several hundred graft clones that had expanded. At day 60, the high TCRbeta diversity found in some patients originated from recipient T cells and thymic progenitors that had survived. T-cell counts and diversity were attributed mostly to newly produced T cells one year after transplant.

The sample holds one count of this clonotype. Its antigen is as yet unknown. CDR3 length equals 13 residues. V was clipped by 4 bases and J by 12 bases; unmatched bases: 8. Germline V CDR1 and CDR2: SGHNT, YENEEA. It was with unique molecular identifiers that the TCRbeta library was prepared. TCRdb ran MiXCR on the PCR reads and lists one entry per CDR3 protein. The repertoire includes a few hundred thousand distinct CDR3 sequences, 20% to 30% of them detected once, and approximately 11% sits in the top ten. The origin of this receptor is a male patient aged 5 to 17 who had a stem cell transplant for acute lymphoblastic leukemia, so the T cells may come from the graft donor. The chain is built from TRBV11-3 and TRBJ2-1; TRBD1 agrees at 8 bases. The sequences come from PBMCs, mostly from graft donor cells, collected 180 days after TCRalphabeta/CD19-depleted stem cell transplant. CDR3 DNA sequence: TGTGCCAGCAGCTCTCGAGGACAGGGCGGGCAGTTCTTC. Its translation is CASSSRGQGGQFF. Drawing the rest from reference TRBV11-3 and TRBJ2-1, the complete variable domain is EAGVVQSPRYKIIEKKQPVAFWCNPISGHNTLYWYLQNLGQGPELLIRYENEEAVDDSQLPKDRFSAERLKGVDSTLKIQPAELGDSAVYLCASSSRGQGGQFFGPGTRLTVL.